These T cell receptor beta chains were read from a single sample in a study of OX40 agonist ivuxolimab in advanced cancers. Assay used: immunoSEQ multiplex PCR; TCRdb lists only in-frame clones, some missing. The data contain approximately 89,000 clones, over 75% of them seen just once; the ten biggest clones take up about 2%. The source was CD4+ or CD8+ T cells sorted from blood, collected in a trial of the OX40 agonist ivuxolimab. These receptors were taken from an adult with an advanced solid tumor such as melanoma, head and neck, liver or kidney cancer. Each CDR3 is given with its conserved first and last residue. The D gene is left open where the match is weak. Expanded clones are given a class, and other clones once, few, many or no size at all.

TRBJ2-2	TRBV11-2	NA	NA	CASSLDPGLNTGELFF	TGTGCCAGCAGCTTAGATCCGGGCCTCAACACCGGGGAGCTGTTTTTT
TRBJ1-2	TRBV5-1	TRBD1	NA	CASSSGGLNYGYTF	TGCGCCAGCAGCTCAGGGGGGTTGAACTATGGCTACACCTTC
TRBJ2-1	TRBV9	TRBD2	NA	CASSVILAGRDEQFF	TGTGCCAGCAGCGTAATTCTAGCGGGTCGAGATGAGCAGTTCTTC
TRBJ2-7	TRBV12-2	NA	NA	CASLPSVGVPEREAYEQYF	TGTGCAAGTCTACCCTCCGTAGGGGTCCCGGAGCGGGAGGCCTACGAGCAGTACTTC
TRBJ2-7	TRBV4-3	TRBD2	NA	CASSQGLAGEPYEQYF	TGCGCCAGCAGCCAAGGACTAGCGGGAGAACCCTACGAGCAGTACTTC
TRBJ2-3	TRBV29-1	NA	once	CSVDGFTDTQYF	TGCAGCGTTGATGGCTTCACAGATACGCAGTATTTT
TRBJ2-5	TRBV7-9	NA	few	CASSLGPRQIQETQYF	TGTGCCAGCAGCTTAGGCCCGAGACAAATTCAAGAGACCCAGTACTTC
TRBJ1-2	TRBV5-8	NA	NA	CASSLTGGWGHGGYTF	TGTGCCAGCAGCTTGACGGGCGGATGGGGACACGGCGGCTACACCTTC
TRBJ2-1	TRBV9	NA	NA	CASSITGTQKNNEQFF	TGTGCCAGCAGCATAACCGGGACCCAAAAGAACAATGAGCAGTTCTTC
TRBJ1-3	TRBV7-2	NA	NA	CASSLDLSGNTIYF	TGTGCCAGCAGCTTAGACCTCTCTGGAAACACCATATATTTT
TRBJ2-1	TRBV10-3	NA	NA	CAISVEDPSDEQFF	TGTGCCATCAGTGTTGAGGACCCCAGCGATGAGCAGTTCTTC
TRBJ2-7	TRBV7-9	TRBD1	NA	CASSPDLTGREQYF	TGTGCCAGCAGCCCCGACCTGACAGGGCGCGAGCAGTACTTC
TRBJ2-1	TRBV19	TRBD2	once	CASSPGLERNEQFF	TGTGCCAGTAGCCCGGGACTAGAGCGGAATGAGCAGTTCTTC
TRBJ1-1	TRBV10-3	NA	NA	CATSGQYPAEAFF	TGTGCCACCTCAGGGCAGTACCCAGCTGAAGCTTTCTTT
TRBJ1-4	TRBV6-1	TRBD1	NA	CASSKGQGREKLFF	TGTGCCAGCAGTAAGGGACAGGGTCGAGAAAAACTGTTTTTT
TRBJ2-7	TRBV7-2	TRBD2	NA	CASTRLAGDYEQYF	TGTGCCAGCACCAGACTAGCGGGAGACTACGAGCAGTACTTC
TRBJ2-3	TRBV7-2	NA	NA	CASSPSGLSTDTQYF	TGTGCCAGCAGCCCGAGTGGGCTAAGCACAGATACGCAGTATTTT
TRBJ2-7	TRBV7-2	TRBD2	few	CASSFQLAAVSEQYF	TGTGCCAGCAGCTTTCAACTAGCGGCAGTTTCCGAGCAGTACTTC
TRBJ2-7	TRBV30	TRBD2	once	CAWTSGSEQYF	TGTGCCTGGACTAGCGGGAGTGAGCAGTACTTC
TRBJ2-6	TRBV18	NA	NA	CASSPPASGANVLTF	TGTGCCAGCTCACCACCTGCGTCTGGGGCCAACGTCCTGACTTTC
TRBJ2-5	TRBV29-1	TRBD1	NA	CSVTLGQKIQETQYF	TGCAGCGTGACCTTGGGACAGAAAATCCAAGAGACCCAGTACTTC
TRBJ2-5	TRBV18	NA	NA	CASSPPGRGPYQETQYF	TGTGCCAGCTCACCCCCCGGGCGGGGGCCGTACCAAGAGACCCAGTACTTC
TRBJ2-4	TRBV11-2	NA	NA	CASSSDSRAKNIQYF	TGTGCCAGCAGCTCGGACAGCCGAGCCAAAAACATTCAGTACTTC
TRBJ2-2	TRBV5-6	NA	NA	CASSLQGRGTGELFF	TGTGCCAGCAGCTTACAGGGAAGGGGCACCGGGGAGCTGTTTTTT
TRBJ2-5	TRBV6-1	TRBD2	few	CASSAGLAGEKETQYF	TGTGCCAGCAGTGCTGGCCTAGCGGGAGAAAAAGAGACCCAGTACTTC
TRBJ1-1	TRBV5-1	NA	once	CASSLVPGIAAMKTEAFF	TGCGCCAGCAGCTTGGTTCCCGGGATTGCCGCAATGAAGACTGAAGCTTTCTTT
TRBJ2-5	TRBV7-9	NA	NA	CASSLAYIQGGETQYF	TGTGCCAGCAGCTTAGCCTACATACAGGGAGGGGAGACCCAGTACTTC
TRBJ1-2	TRBV11-2	NA	NA	CASSLTDRDYGYTF	TGTGCCAGCAGCTTAACTGACAGAGACTATGGCTACACCTTC
TRBJ1-1	TRBV19	NA	NA	CASSIATLNTEAFF	TGTGCCAGTAGTATAGCCACCCTGAACACTGAAGCTTTCTTT
TRBJ2-2	TRBV4-2	TRBD2	NA	CASRPGTSGPKGGELFF	TGTGCCAGCAGACCCGGGACTAGCGGACCTAAAGGTGGGGAGCTGTTTTTT
TRBJ1-2	TRBV2	NA	NA	CASSEARAINGYTF	TGTGCCAGCAGTGAAGCGCGGGCAATCAATGGCTACACCTTC
TRBJ2-7	TRBV30	TRBD1	NA	CAWRVTGSLTYEQYF	TGTGCCTGGAGGGTGACAGGGTCTCTTACCTACGAGCAGTACTTC
TRBJ2-5	TRBV9	TRBD2	NA	CASSETGLAGFQETQYF	TGTGCCAGCAGCGAGACGGGACTAGCGGGATTTCAAGAGACCCAGTACTTC
TRBJ2-7	TRBV4-1	NA	NA	CASSQAARGYLGSGNSYEQYF	TGCGCCAGCAGCCAAGCCGCCCGAGGATATCTCGGATCAGGGAACTCCTACGAGCAGTACTTC
TRBJ2-7	TRBV27	NA	NA	CASNDRDTGTYEQYF	TGTGCCAGCAACGACCGGGACACAGGTACCTACGAGCAGTACTTC
TRBJ1-4	TRBV5-1	NA	NA	CASSVQQGSNEKLFF	TGCGCCAGCAGCGTACAACAGGGATCTAATGAAAAACTGTTTTTT
TRBJ1-5	TRBV6-5	NA	NA	CASRSLSNQPQHF	TGTGCCAGCAGGTCCCTTAGCAATCAGCCCCAGCATTTT
TRBJ2-1	TRBV18	TRBD1	NA	CASSFGTVRASSYNEQFF	TGTGCCAGCTCATTCGGGACAGTCAGGGCAAGCTCCTACAATGAGCAGTTCTTC
TRBJ2-1	TRBV18	TRBD1	once	CASSPPSGQGVSNEQFF	TGTGCCAGCTCACCACCATCAGGACAGGGAGTCTCTAATGAGCAGTTCTTC
TRBJ1-5	TRBV28	TRBD1	NA	CASSRIRGPEPQHF	TGTGCCAGCAGTAGGATCAGGGGGCCGGAGCCCCAGCATTTT
TRBJ2-1	TRBV28	TRBD1	NA	CASRPDRERFNEQFF	TGTGCCAGCAGGCCTGACAGGGAGAGGTTCAATGAGCAGTTCTTC
TRBJ1-4	TRBV7-8	NA	NA	CASSLVPGSHEKLFF	TGTGCCAGCAGCTTAGTTCCAGGTTCCCATGAAAAACTGTTTTTT
TRBJ2-7	TRBV28	TRBD1	NA	CASGSRGGASYEQYF	TGTGCCAGCGGTTCAAGAGGGGGCGCTTCGTACGAGCAGTACTTC
TRBJ1-2	TRBV2	NA	few	CASSVQVPETF	TGTGCCAGCAGTGTTCAGGTCCCCGAAACCTTC
TRBJ2-7	TRBV5-8	TRBD2	NA	CASSFRGTSGSSYEQYF	TGTGCCAGCAGCTTCCGGGGGACTAGCGGAAGCTCCTACGAGCAGTACTTC
TRBJ1-2	TRBV7-2	TRBD1	medium-sized	CASSLATGDYGYTF	TGTGCCAGCAGCTTGGCGACAGGGGACTATGGCTACACCTTC
TRBJ2-1	TRBV30	TRBD2	once	CAWGLAGGFSSYNEQFF	TGTGCCTGGGGACTAGCGGGAGGGTTTAGCTCCTACAATGAGCAGTTCTTC
TRBJ1-5	TRBV7-9	TRBD1	NA	CASSVQGGGDQPQHF	TGTGCCAGCAGCGTCCAAGGAGGGGGCGATCAGCCCCAGCATTTT
TRBJ2-3	TRBV19	NA	NA	CASSIYEIADTQYF	TGTGCCAGTAGTATTTACGAAATTGCAGATACGCAGTATTTT
TRBJ2-3	TRBV7-6	NA	NA	CASSLAPGGTDTQYF	TGTGCCAGCAGCTTAGCCCCGGGAGGCACAGATACGCAGTATTTT
TRBJ2-7	TRBV19	NA	NA	CASSTGPDSYEQYF	TGTGCCAGTAGTACTGGACCCGACTCCTACGAGCAGTACTTC
TRBJ2-7	TRBV5-4	NA	NA	CASSPTEFSYEQYF	TGTGCCAGCAGCCCCACGGAATTTTCCTACGAGCAGTACTTC
TRBJ2-1	TRBV18	TRBD1	NA	CASSPQGQSSGFF	TGTGCCAGCTCACCACAGGGACAGTCTTCGGGGTTCTTC
TRBJ1-2	TRBV7-9	TRBD1	NA	CAGREGGTNYGYTF	TGTGCCGGTCGGGAAGGGGGCACAAACTATGGCTACACCTTC
TRBJ2-6	TRBV9	NA	NA	CASSFGAGANVLTF	TGTGCCAGCAGCTTCGGGGCTGGGGCCAACGTCCTGACTTTC